These T cell receptor beta chains were read from a single sample in a study of beta chain features in type 1 diabetes. Produced via immunoSEQ multiplex PCR; TCRdb's table is partial and in-frame only. Of roughly 160,000 clones listed, approximately 8.4% are singletons. Sequenced: central memory CD4+ T cells from blood. These TCRs come from a man aged 18 to 35 with type 1 diabetes. The CDR3 runs from the conserved cysteine through the conserved F or W. D genes are given only for firm matches. The listing skips clone size in some rows; elsewhere it reads once, few, many or a size class.

CDR3 DNA	CDR3 protein	V gene	D gene	clone size	J gene
TGTGCCATCAGTGACGCCGGGACAGGAGAAGCTTTCTTT	CAISDAGTGEAFF	TRBV10-3	TRBD1	few	TRBJ1-1
TGTGCCAGCAGTTTCAACGACAGAATGCGGCAGTTCTTC	CASSFNDRMRQFF	TRBV6-5	NA	NA	TRBJ2-1
TGTGCCACCAGTTCAGGGTTTGGCTATGGCTACACCTTC	CATSSGFGYGYTF	TRBV15	NA	many	TRBJ1-2
TGTGCCAGCAGTTACATGGGGGCAGACACCGGGGAGCTGTTTTTT	CASSYMGADTGELFF	TRBV6-6	NA	NA	TRBJ2-2
TGTGCCAGCAGCCCTCCGGGTCTCACCGACTATGGGGGCTACACCTTC	CASSPPGLTDYGGYTF	TRBV5-4	NA	few	TRBJ1-2
TGTGCCAGCAGTTATAACAGTCAGGTCTATGGCTACACCTTC	CASSYNSQVYGYTF	TRBV6-6	NA	NA	TRBJ1-2
TGTGCCAGCTCATCTAGCGGGAGCGCCGCGGGGGAGCTGTTTTTT	CASSSSGSAAGELFF	TRBV18	TRBD2	NA	TRBJ2-2
TGTGCCAGCAGTTTAGTGGGACATTCAACTAATGAAAAACTGTTTTTT	CASSLVGHSTNEKLFF	TRBV28	NA	NA	TRBJ1-4
TGTGCCAGCAGAACGGACAGGGGGGGGTATGGCTACACCTTC	CASRTDRGGYGYTF	TRBV28	TRBD1	NA	TRBJ1-2
TGTGCCTGGGTTAGAGTGTATGGCTACACCTTC	CAWVRVYGYTF	TRBV30	NA	few	TRBJ1-2
TGTGCCAGCAGCCCCCGGACTAGCGGGGCCTTAAATGAGCAGTTCTTC	CASSPRTSGALNEQFF	TRBV9	TRBD2	NA	TRBJ2-1
TGTGCCAGCAGCGCAGAACAGGGGCGATTACCTTTCTTT	CASSAEQGRLPFF	TRBV9	TRBD1	few	TRBJ1-1
TGTGCCAGCAGCCAAGATTTAAGCGACAATGAGCAGTTCTTC	CASSQDLSDNEQFF	TRBV4-2	NA	NA	TRBJ2-1
TGTGCCAGCAGCTTACAATCTGGGGCTTCCTACAATGAGCAGTTCTTC	CASSLQSGASYNEQFF	TRBV5-4	NA	NA	TRBJ2-1
TGCGCCAGCAGCTTGGCCTTGGGACAGGGAGAGCAGTACTTC	CASSLALGQGEQYF	TRBV5-1	TRBD1	NA	TRBJ2-7
TGTGCCTGGAGTCGGGACAGGCGGTATCCTGAAGCTTTCTTT	CAWSRDRRYPEAFF	TRBV30	TRBD1	NA	TRBJ1-1